The present TCR beta chain was sequenced within a study of blood T cell repertoires in COVID-19. As for the study in general: The study drew acute and convalescent COVID-19 samples from the United States, Italy and Spain. PBMCs, B-cell-depleted T cells, or T cells were the source of the cDNA or gDNA that made up the material.

Source study methods: Reference gene primers were amplified, and this amplification served to estimate nucleated cell counts. Some clones are missing from TCRdb's copy, which holds only in-frame ones; the method was immunoSEQ multiplex PCR. V, J and clone size are taken as reported in that table, and D and trimming were inferred from the DNA itself. The profile covers approximately 190,000 clones, with 88% appearing a single time and about 6.3% taken by the ten largest. Germline CDR1 LNHDA, CDR2 SQIVND (reference sequence). Trimming stripped 7 bases from V and 2 bases from J, with 9 bases between. There are 14 residues in the CDR3.

This sequence was found in a man between 35 and 55 years old with active or convalescent COVID-19. The chain combines TRBV19 with TRBJ2-6; D is uncertain. The sample comprised peripheral blood. CDR3 sequence (DNA): TGTGCCAGTATAAGCACGGCTGGGGCCAACGTCCTGACTTTC. The encoded protein is CASISTAGANVLTF.